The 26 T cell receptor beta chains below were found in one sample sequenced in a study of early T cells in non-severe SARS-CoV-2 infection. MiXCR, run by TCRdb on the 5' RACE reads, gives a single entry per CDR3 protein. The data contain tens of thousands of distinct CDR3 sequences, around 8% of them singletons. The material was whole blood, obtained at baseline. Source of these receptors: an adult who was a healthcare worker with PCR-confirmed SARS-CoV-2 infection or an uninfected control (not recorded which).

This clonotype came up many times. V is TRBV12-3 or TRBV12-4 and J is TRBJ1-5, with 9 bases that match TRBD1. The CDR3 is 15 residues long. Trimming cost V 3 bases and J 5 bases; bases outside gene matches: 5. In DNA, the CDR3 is TGTGCCAGCAGTTTTTCGGACAGGGGCGATCAGCCCCAGCATTTT. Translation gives CASSFSDRGDQPQHF.

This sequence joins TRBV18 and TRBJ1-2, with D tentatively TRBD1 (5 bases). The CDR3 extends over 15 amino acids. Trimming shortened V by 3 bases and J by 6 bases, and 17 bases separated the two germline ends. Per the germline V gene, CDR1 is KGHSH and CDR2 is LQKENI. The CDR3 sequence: CASSPRTERGDGYTF. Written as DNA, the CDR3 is TGTGCCAGCTCACCCAGGACGGAAAGGGGCGATGGCTACACCTTC.

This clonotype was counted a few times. The CDR3 sequence is CASSPHYGHGDTQYF. CDR3 bases: TGTGCCAGCAGCCCCCACTATGGTCATGGGGATACGCAGTATTTT. The rearrangement links TRBV3-1 to TRBJ2-3; the D is unclear. Germline values: CDR1 LGHDT, CDR2 YNNKEL (reference sequence). The CDR3 has 15 amino acids. Between the trimmed V and J ends, which lost 4 bases and 6 bases, there was a span of 17 bases.

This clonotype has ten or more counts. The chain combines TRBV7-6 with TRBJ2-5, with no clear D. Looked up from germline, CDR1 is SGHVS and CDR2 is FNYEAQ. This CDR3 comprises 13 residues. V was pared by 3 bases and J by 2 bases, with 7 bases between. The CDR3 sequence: CASSFSRQETQYF. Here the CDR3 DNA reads TGTGCCAGCAGCTTTTCCAGACAAGAGACCCAGTACTTC.

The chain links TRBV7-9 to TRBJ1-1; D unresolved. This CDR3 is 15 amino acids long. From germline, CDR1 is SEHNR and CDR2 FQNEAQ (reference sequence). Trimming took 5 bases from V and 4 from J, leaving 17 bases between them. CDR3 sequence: CASSPWLGGFTEAFF. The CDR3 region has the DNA TGTGCCAGCAGCCCCTGGCTCGGTGGGTTCACTGAAGCTTTCTTT.

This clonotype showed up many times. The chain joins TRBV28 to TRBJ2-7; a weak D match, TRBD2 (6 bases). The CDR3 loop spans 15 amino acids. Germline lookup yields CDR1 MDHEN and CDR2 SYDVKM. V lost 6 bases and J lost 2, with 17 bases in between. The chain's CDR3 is CASRITGDRTYEQYF. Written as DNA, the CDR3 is TGTGCCAGCAGGATCACGGGAGATAGGACCTACGAGCAGTACTTC.

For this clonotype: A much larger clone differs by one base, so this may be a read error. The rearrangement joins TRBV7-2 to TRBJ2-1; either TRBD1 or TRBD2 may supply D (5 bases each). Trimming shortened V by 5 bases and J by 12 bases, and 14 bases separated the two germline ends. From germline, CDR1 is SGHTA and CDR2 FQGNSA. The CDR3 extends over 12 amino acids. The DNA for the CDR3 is TGTGCCAGCAGCCGTACAGTGGGGGTGCAGTTCTTC. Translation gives CASSRTVGVQFF.

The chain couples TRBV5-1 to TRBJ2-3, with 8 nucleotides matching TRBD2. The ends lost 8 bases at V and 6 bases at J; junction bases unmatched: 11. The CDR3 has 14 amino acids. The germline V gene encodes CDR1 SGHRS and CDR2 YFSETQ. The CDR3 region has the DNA TGCGCCAGTAATACCGGGACTAGTGCCGATACGCAGTATTTT. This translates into CASNTGTSADTQYF.

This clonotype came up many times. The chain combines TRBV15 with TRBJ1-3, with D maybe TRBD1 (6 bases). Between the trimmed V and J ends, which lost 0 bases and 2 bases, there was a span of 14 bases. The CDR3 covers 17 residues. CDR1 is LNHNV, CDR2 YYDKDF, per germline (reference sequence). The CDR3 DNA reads TGTGCCACCAGCAGAGATCTCCTCAGGGGTGCTGGAAACACCATATATTTT. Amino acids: CATSRDLLRGAGNTIYF.

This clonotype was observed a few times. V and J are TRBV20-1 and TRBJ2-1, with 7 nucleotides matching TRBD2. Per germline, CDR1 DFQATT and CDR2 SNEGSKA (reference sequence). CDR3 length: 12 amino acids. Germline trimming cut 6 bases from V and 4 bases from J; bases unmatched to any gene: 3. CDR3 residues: CSARGGYNEQFF. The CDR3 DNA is TGCAGTGCCCGCGGGGGATACAATGAGCAGTTCTTC.

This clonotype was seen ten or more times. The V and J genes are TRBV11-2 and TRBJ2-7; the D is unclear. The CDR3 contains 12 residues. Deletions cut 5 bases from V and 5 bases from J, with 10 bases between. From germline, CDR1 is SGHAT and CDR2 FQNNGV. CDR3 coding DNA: TGTGCCAGCAGCCGATACGTTAACGAGCAGTACTTC. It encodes CASSRYVNEQYF.

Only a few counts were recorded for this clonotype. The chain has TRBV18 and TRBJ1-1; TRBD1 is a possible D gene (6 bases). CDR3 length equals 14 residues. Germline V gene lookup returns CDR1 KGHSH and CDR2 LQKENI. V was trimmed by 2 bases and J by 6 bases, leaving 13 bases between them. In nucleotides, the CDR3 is TGTGCCAGCTCACCATTCAGGGGAAGGGCTGAAGCTTTCTTT. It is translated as CASSPFRGRAEAFF.

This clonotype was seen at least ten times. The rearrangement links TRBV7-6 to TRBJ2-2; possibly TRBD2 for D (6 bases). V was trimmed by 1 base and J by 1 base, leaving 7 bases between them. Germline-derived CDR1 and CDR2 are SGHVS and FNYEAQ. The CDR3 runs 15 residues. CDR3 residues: CASSLDGGNTGELFF. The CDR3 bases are TGTGCCAGCAGCTTAGACGGGGGGAACACCGGGGAGCTGTTTTTT.

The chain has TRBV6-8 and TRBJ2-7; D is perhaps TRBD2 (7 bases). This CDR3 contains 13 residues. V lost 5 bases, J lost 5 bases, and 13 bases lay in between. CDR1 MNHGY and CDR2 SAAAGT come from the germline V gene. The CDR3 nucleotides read TGTGCCAGCAGTGGGGGGGGCCAGAACGAGCAGTACTTC. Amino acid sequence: CASSGGGQNEQYF.

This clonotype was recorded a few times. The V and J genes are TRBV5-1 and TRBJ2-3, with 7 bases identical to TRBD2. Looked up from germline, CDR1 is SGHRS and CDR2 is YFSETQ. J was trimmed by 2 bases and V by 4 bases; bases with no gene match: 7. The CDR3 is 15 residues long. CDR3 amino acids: CASSRDYQPTDTQYF. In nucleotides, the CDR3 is TGCGCCAGCAGCCGGGACTACCAACCCACAGATACGCAGTATTTT.

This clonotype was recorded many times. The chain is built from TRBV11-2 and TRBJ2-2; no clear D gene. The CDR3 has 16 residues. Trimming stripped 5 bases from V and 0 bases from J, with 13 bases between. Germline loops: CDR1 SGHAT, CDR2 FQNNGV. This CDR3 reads CASSDLPRANTGELFF. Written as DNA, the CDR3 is TGTGCCAGCAGCGACCTCCCAAGGGCGAACACCGGGGAGCTGTTTTTT.

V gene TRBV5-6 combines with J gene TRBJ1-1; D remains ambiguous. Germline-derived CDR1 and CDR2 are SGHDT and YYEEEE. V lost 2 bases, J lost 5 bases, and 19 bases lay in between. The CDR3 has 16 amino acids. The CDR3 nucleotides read TGTGCCAGCAGCTTAACTTCCGGGCGGGGTATGACTGAAGCTTTCTTT. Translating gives CASSLTSGRGMTEAFF.

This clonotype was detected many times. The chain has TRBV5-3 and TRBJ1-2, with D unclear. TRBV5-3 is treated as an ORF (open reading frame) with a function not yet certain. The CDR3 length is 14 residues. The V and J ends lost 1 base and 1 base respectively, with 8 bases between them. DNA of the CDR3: TGTGCCAGAAGCTTGTACGGGGATAACTATGGCTACACCTTC. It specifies CARSLYGDNYGYTF.

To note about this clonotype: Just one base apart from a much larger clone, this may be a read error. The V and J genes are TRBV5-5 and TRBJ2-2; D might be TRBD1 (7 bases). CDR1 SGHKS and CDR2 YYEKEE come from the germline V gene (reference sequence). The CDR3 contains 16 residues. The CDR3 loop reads CASSLGGTDIGGELSF. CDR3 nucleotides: TGTGCCAGCAGCTTAGGAGGGACAGATATTGGCGGGGAGCTGTCTTTT.

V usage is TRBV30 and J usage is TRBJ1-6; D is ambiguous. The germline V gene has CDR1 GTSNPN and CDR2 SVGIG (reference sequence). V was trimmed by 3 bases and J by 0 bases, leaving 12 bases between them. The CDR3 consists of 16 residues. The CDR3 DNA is TGTGCCTGGAGGTATAGGAAAGTCTCCTATAATTCACCCCTCCACTTT. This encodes CAWRYRKVSYNSPLHF.

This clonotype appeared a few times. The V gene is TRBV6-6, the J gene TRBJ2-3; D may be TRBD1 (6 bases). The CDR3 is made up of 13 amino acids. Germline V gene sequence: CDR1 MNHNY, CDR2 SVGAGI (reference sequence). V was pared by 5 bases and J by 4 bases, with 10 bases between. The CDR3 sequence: CASSGTGPDTQYF. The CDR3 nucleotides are TGTGCCAGCAGTGGTACAGGGCCAGATACGCAGTATTTT.

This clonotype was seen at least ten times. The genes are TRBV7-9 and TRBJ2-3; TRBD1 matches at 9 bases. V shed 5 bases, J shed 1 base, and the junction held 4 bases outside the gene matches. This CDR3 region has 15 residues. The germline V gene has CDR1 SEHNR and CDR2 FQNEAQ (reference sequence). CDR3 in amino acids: CASSAGQGGTDTQYF. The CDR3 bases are TGTGCCAGCAGCGCGGGACAGGGAGGCACAGATACGCAGTATTTT.

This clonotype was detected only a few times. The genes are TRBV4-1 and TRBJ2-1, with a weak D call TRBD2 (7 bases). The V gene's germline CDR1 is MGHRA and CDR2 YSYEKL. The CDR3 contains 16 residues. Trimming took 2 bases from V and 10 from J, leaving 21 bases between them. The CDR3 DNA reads TGCGCCAGCAGCCAACCCTCCGGGGGGCGGTCCGGGGAGCAGTTCTTC. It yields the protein CASSQPSGGRSGEQFF.

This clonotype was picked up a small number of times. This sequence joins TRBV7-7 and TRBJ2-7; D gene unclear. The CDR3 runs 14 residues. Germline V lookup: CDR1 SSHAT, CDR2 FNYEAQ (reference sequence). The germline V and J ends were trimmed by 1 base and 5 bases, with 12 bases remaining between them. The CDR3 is CASSLGGIGNEQYF. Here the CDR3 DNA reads TGTGCCAGCAGCTTAGGAGGCATAGGCAACGAGCAGTACTTC.

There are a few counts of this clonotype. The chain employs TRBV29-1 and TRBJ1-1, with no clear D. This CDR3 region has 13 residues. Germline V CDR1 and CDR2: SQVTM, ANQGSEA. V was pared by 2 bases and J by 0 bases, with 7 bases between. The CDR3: CSVELGLNTEAFF. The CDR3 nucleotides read TGCAGCGTTGAACTCGGGTTGAACACTGAAGCTTTCTTT.

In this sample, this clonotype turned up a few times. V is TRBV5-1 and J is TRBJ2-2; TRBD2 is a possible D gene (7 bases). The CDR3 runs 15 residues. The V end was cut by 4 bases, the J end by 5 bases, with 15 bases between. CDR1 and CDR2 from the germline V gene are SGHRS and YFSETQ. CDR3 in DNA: TGCGCCAGCAGCCCTGGGGGGGCAAAAACCGGGGAGCTGTTTTTT. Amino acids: CASSPGGAKTGELFF.